The T cell receptor (beta chain) described here comes from a study of OX40 agonist ivuxolimab in advanced cancers. As for the study in general: Those treated in dose escalation had hepatocellular carcinoma, melanoma, renal cell cancer or head and neck cancer. Mean age about 60 years, range 23 to 79; about 85% male.

Prior autoimmune disease or systemic immunosuppression barred patients. The V gene lost 5 bases and the J gene lost 2 bases, with 10 bases spanning the gap. In germline, CDR1 is MDHEN, CDR2 SYDVKM. The CDR3 consists of 13 residues. Produced via immunoSEQ multiplex PCR; TCRdb's table is partial and in-frame only. The top ten hold approximately 0.71% of the sample, which has 65,000 to 95,000 clones, about 90% seen once. This chain uses TRBV28 with TRBJ2-7, with D hard to call. The TCR comes from an adult with an advanced solid tumor such as melanoma, head and neck, liver or kidney cancer. The starting material was CD4+ or CD8+ T cells sorted from blood, obtained in a trial of the OX40 agonist ivuxolimab. DNA for the CDR3: TGTGCCAGCAGTCACGGCCTCACCTACGAGCAGTACTTC. Translation gives CASSHGLTYEQYF.